A single sample gave rise to the 15 T cell receptor beta chains below, sequenced in a study of high-grade serous ovarian cancer treatment subgroups. TCRdb's table, derived via immunoSEQ multiplex PCR, lists solely in-frame clones and lacks some. This sample has some 40,000 clones, with roughly three quarters found just once. Tumor samples were obtained before definitive surgery or chemotherapy. The sequenced sample consisted of tumor tissue. These receptors were taken from a human donor with high-grade serous ovarian cancer.

J is TRBJ2-1 and V is TRBV4-1, with 10 bases fitting TRBD2. Germline trimming cut 0 bases from V and 4 bases from J; bases unmatched to any gene: 6. The length of the CDR3 is 17 residues. Germline assignment: CDR1 MGHRA and CDR2 YSYEKL. CDR3 nucleotide sequence: TGCGCCAGCAGCCAAGATCGGGGACTAGCGAATTACAATGAGCAGTTCTTC. This codes for CASSQDRGLANYNEQFF.

This clone turned up a few times. The genes are TRBV6-6 and TRBJ2-7; 7 positions agree with TRBD1. V shed 6 bases and J 2 bases; nucleotides not matched to a gene: 7. The germline V gene has CDR1 MNHNY and CDR2 SVGAGI (reference sequence). CDR3 length: 14 residues. CDR3 residues: CASSSTGVTYEQYF. The CDR3 bases are TGTGCCAGCAGCTCTACAGGGGTTACCTACGAGCAGTACTTC.

The chain is built from TRBV10-3 and TRBJ1-5; 8 bases are a match to TRBD1. Germline V gives CDR1 ENHRY, CDR2 SYGVKD. V trimming: 6 bases; J trimming: 1 base; junction bases outside the gene matches: 5. The CDR3 has 15 amino acids. This CDR3 is CAISTGQGSNQPQHF. DNA for the CDR3: TGTGCCATCAGCACCGGACAGGGAAGCAATCAGCCCCAGCATTTT.

The chain's CDR3 is CASSLGTAGNQPQHF. In DNA form, the CDR3 reads TGCGCCAGCAGCCTGGGGACTGCTGGCAATCAGCCCCAGCATTTT. The chain uses TRBV5-1 and TRBJ1-5, with D tentatively TRBD1 (5 bases). There are 15 residues in the CDR3. V was trimmed by 4 bases and J by 2 bases, leaving 13 bases between them. Germline values: CDR1 SGHRS, CDR2 YFSETQ.

The chain combines TRBV7-6 with TRBJ2-1; TRBD2 might be the D (5 bases). Germline values: CDR1 SGHVS, CDR2 FNYEAQ. The CDR3 covers 15 residues. Trimming pared 1 base from V and 6 bases from J, leaving 13 bases between. The CDR3 loop is CASSLEPGCCNEQFF. The CDR3 nucleotides read TGTGCCAGCAGCTTAGAGCCGGGATGCTGCAATGAGCAGTTCTTC.

The V gene is TRBV9, the J gene TRBJ2-7; 7 bases align to TRBD2. V shed 3 bases and J 6 bases; nucleotides not matched to a gene: 6. This CDR3 region has 13 residues. The V gene's germline CDR1 is SGDLS and CDR2 YYNGEE. The CDR3 nucleotides read TGTGCCAGCAGCGACCGACTAGCTACCGAGCAGTACTTC. It specifies CASSDRLATEQYF.

The CDR3 loop reads CASSPRLAGVGETQYF. In DNA, the CDR3 is TGTGCCAGCAGCCCGCGGCTGGCGGGAGTAGGTGAGACCCAGTACTTC. The chain couples TRBV7-2 to TRBJ2-5, with 7 bases aligning to TRBD2. Germline CDR1 reads SGHTA; CDR2 reads FQGNSA. The CDR3 runs to 16 residues. V was pared by 5 bases and J by 5 bases, with 14 bases of the junction left unmatched.

The V and J genes are TRBV4-3 and TRBJ2-4; TRBD2 might be the D (6 bases). V shed 3 bases and J shed 3 bases, with 12 bases lying between them. The CDR3 extends over 15 amino acids. Germline V CDR1 and CDR2: LGHNA, YSLEER. For the CDR3, the DNA is TGCGCCAGCAGCCAGGGGGGATCGGGCAAAAACATTCAGTACTTC. This sequence encodes CASSQGGSGKNIQYF.

The chain carries TRBV5-1 and TRBJ1-3; D is perhaps TRBD1 (5 bases). V gave up 3 bases and J gave up 0 bases, with 10 bases separating them. The CDR3 covers 15 residues. Per germline, CDR1 SGHRS and CDR2 YFSETQ. CDR3 sequence (DNA): TGCGCCAGCAGCTCTTCTGGGGGCTCTGGAAACACCATATATTTT. Its protein is CASSSSGGSGNTIYF. The full variable domain, rest sourced from reference TRBV5-1 and TRBJ1-3, is KAGVTQTPRYLIKTRGQQVTLSCSPISGHRSVSWYQQTPGQGLQFLFEYFSETQRNKGNFPGRFSGRQFSNSRSEMNVSTLELGDSALYLCASSSSGGSGNTIYFGEGSWLTVV.

The V gene is TRBV15, the J gene TRBJ2-2; 9 bases match TRBD2. In germline, CDR1 is LNHNV, CDR2 YYDKDF (reference sequence). The CDR3 covers 17 residues. V gave up 5 bases and J gave up 5 bases; unmatched junction bases: 12. CDR3 nucleotides: TGTGCCACCAGCGGGGGGAGGCTAGCGGGATATACCGGGGAGCTGTTTTTT. It is translated as CATSGGRLAGYTGELFF. The full variable domain, completed using reference TRBV15 and TRBJ2-2, is DAMVIQNPRYQVTQFGKPVTLSCSQTLNHNVMYWYQQKSSQAPKLLFHYYDKDFNNEADTPDNFQSRRPNTSFCFLDIRSPGLGDTAMYLCATSGGRLAGYTGELFFGEGSRLTVL.

This clone showed up just once. The V call is TRBV14, the J call TRBJ1-1; D may be TRBD1 (5 bases). This CDR3 spans 20 amino acids. In germline, CDR1 is SGHDN, CDR2 FVKESK. V lost 1 base to trimming and J lost 0 bases, with 24 bases between them. CDR3 in amino acids: CASSQGGIGEWITMNTEAFF. CDR3 in DNA: TGTGCCAGCAGCCAAGGAGGAATAGGGGAGTGGATAACCATGAACACTGAAGCTTTCTTT.

The gene calls are TRBV5-6 and TRBJ2-5, with D perhaps being TRBD1 or TRBD2 (5 bases each). The CDR3 has 15 amino acids. Germline-derived CDR1 and CDR2 are SGHDT and YYEEEE. The V gene lost 4 bases and the J gene lost 4 bases, with 17 bases spanning the gap. The CDR3 region is CASSAGTPWVETQYF. Here the CDR3 DNA reads TGTGCCAGCAGCGCCGGGACCCCCTGGGTAGAGACCCAGTACTTC.

The V and J genes are TRBV7-9 and TRBJ2-3; TRBD1 matches 7 bases. The germline V gene has CDR1 SEHNR and CDR2 FQNEAQ (reference sequence). This CDR3 contains 15 residues. J lost 0 bases, V lost 4 bases, and 4 bases had no gene match. The CDR3 DNA reads as TGTGCCAGCAGCTCAGGGGGTGGTAGCACAGATACGCAGTATTTT. This sequence encodes CASSSGGGSTDTQYF.

The chain carries TRBV4-3 and TRBJ2-3; 10 bases map to TRBD2. CDR1 and CDR2 (germline): LGHNA, YSLEER. Trimming at V came to 0 bases and at J to 6 bases, leaving 24 bases not matched to a gene. The length of the CDR3 is 22 residues. In DNA, the CDR3 is TGCGCCAGCAGCCAAGATGAAGGAAATTCCTCGGGGGTAGCGGGAGGTGGGGATACGCAGTATTTT. It translates to CASSQDEGNSSGVAGGGDTQYF.

The J gene is TRBJ2-3, the V gene TRBV7-7; no clear D. V lost 5 bases and J lost 4, with 10 bases in between. The length of the CDR3 is 13 residues. Germline V gives CDR1 SSHAT, CDR2 FNYEAQ (reference sequence). CDR3 sequence reads: CASSRTPADTQYF. CDR3 bases: TGTGCCAGCAGCCGAACCCCGGCAGATACGCAGTATTTT.